What follows are 2 T cell receptor beta chains derived from one specimen sequenced in a study of metastatic and nonmetastatic thyroid tumors. No patient received treatment before thyroid surgery. With MiXCR, TCRdb called clones anew from the PCR reads. The table includes 30,000 to 40,000 clones, about 20% detected once. Source material: tumor tissue. The receptors come from a male donor with papillary thyroid cancer or a benign thyroid nodule (not recorded which). Some clones in this sample may be carry-over from other donors' samples.

This clone was seen only a few times. This chain connects TRBV6-1 to TRBJ2-7, with D unresolved. Germline V gives CDR1 MNHNS, CDR2 SASEGT. V lost 0 bases and J lost 3, with 3 bases in between. CDR3 length: 12 amino acids. CDR3 loop: CASSEAGYEQYF. CDR3 bases: TGTGCCAGCAGTGAAGCAGGCTACGAGCAGTACTTC.

This clone counts as medium-sized. The V call is TRBV20-1, the J call TRBJ2-7, with D uncertain. CDR3 length equals 11 residues. Between the trimmed V and J ends, which lost 3 bases and 4 bases, there was a span of 7 bases. Per germline, CDR1 DFQATT and CDR2 SNEGSKA (reference sequence). The CDR3 bases are TGCAGTGCTAGTGTAGTATACGAGCAGTACTTC. Protein product: CSASVVYEQYF.